Listed below are T cell receptor beta chains from one sample, sequenced in a study of T cells in Graves' hyperthyroidism and ophthalmopathy. TCRdb re-called the multiplex PCR reads through MiXCR, storing one row per CDR3 protein. Of over 300,000 distinct CDR3 sequences in the sample, approximately 14% are singletons; the top ten hold 11%. Sequenced: blood. The receptor source for this set is a woman in her sixties or seventies with Graves' hyperthyroidism. The CDR3 runs from the conserved cysteine through the conserved F or W. D genes are given only for firm matches. Clone size is given for some rows only: seen once, a few or many times, or a class if the clone is expanded.

d_call	v_call	j_call	clone_size	cdr3_nt	cdr3_aa
NA	TRBV5-1	TRBJ1-2	few	TGCGCCAGCAGCTTGGCCCATCTCCAGGACGGTGGCTACACCTTC	CASSLAHLQDGGYTF
NA	TRBV4-1	TRBJ2-7	NA	TGCGCCAGCAGCCAAGACCCACGACAGGGAGGCGAGCAGTACTTC	CASSQDPRQGGEQYF
NA	TRBV9	TRBJ2-3	NA	TGTGCCAGCAGCGTACAGGACCGGAATGTAGATACGCAGTATTTT	CASSVQDRNVDTQYF
NA	TRBV7-9	TRBJ1-2	few	TGTGCCAGCAGCCCTCCGGACGGGTCCGGTGGCTACACCTTC	CASSPPDGSGGYTF
NA	TRBV12-3/TRBV12-4	TRBJ2-7	few	TGTGCCAGCAGTTTTCTTCGGGGGGCGCCCCACGAGCAGTACTTC	CASSFLRGAPHEQYF
TRBD2	TRBV2	TRBJ2-3	many	TGTGCCAGCAAAGTGGGGCCTGGACTAGCGACTAGCACAGATACGCAGTATTTT	CASKVGPGLATSTDTQYF
NA	TRBV6-1	TRBJ1-1	NA	TGTGCCAGCAGTGGGCAGGTAGCACAGAACACTGAAGCTTTCTTT	CASSGQVAQNTEAFF
NA	TRBV5-1	TRBJ2-3	NA	TGCGCCAGCAGCTTGGCCACAGGGGATACGCAGTATTTT	CASSLATGDTQYF
TRBD1	TRBV20-1	TRBJ2-3	NA	TGCAGTGCTAGATCCCGACAGGGGGCGTCCTTCTTCACAGATACGCAGTATTTT	CSARSRQGASFFTDTQYF
NA	TRBV20-1	TRBJ2-7	few	TGCAGTGCTCGCCTGTCTGGGGCCTACGAGCAGTACTTC	CSARLSGAYEQYF
NA	TRBV18	TRBJ1-1	many	TGTGCCAGCTCACCACCCAGTCAAAGCGTGAACACTGAAGCTTTCTTT	CASSPPSQSVNTEAFF
NA	TRBV12-3/TRBV12-4	TRBJ2-1	many	TGTGCCAGCAGTTTTGTAGGAGTATTTAGTTCCTACAATGAGCAGTTCTTC	CASSFVGVFSSYNEQFF
NA	TRBV20-1	TRBJ1-5	many	TGCAGTGCTAGGTTGCTTACAGGGAGCAATCAGCCCCAGCATTTT	CSARLLTGSNQPQHF
NA	TRBV15	TRBJ2-2	few	TGTGCCACCAGCAGCACAGAGGCCGGGGAGCTGTTTTTT	CATSSTEAGELFF
TRBD1	TRBV12-5	TRBJ1-6	many	TGTGCTAGTGGTGGGGAAGGACAGGGGGCGTCTTCACCCCTCCACTTT	CASGGEGQGASSPLHF
TRBD2	TRBV10-3	TRBJ2-7	many	TGTGCCATCAGGTCGGGAGGGGGCTACGAGCAGTACTTC	CAIRSGGGYEQYF
TRBD2	TRBV27	TRBJ2-3	many	TGTGCCAGCAGTTTATTCGGACTAGCGGGAGCAGATACGCAGTATTTT	CASSLFGLAGADTQYF
TRBD1	TRBV7-6	TRBJ1-5	many	TGTGCCAGCAGCTTAGGACAGGGGTGGCCCCAGCATTTT	CASSLGQGWPQHF
TRBD2	TRBV7-9	TRBJ2-7	medium-sized	TGTGCCAGCAGCCCGGTGACGGGAGGGCCGGGAGAGCAGTACTTC	CASSPVTGGPGEQYF
NA	TRBV9	TRBJ1-2	NA	TGTGCCAGCAGCGTAGAGGACTTTTATGGCTACACCTTC	CASSVEDFYGYTF
NA	TRBV7-9	TRBJ1-4	many	TGTGCCAGCAGCTTGGGTGGAGGGTATGAAAAACTGTTTTTT	CASSLGGGYEKLFF
NA	TRBV11-2	TRBJ2-7	NA	TGTGCCAGCAGCTTAGGATCTGACGAGCAGTACTTC	CASSLGSDEQYF
NA	TRBV11-3	TRBJ2-7	many	TGTGCCAGCAGCCTGGCCCGGGGCTCCTACGAGCAGTACTTC	CASSLARGSYEQYF
TRBD2	TRBV2	TRBJ2-3	many	TGTGCCAGCAGTGTTGGGACTAGCGGGGGGCTAGATACGCAGTATTTT	CASSVGTSGGLDTQYF
NA	TRBV2	TRBJ1-3	many	TGTGCCAGCAGTGAAAACAGGGCCGGAAACACCATATATTTT	CASSENRAGNTIYF
NA	TRBV25-1	TRBJ1-2	few	TGTGCCAGCAGTGGGGACGGCTGGGGCTATGGCTACACCTTC	CASSGDGWGYGYTF
TRBD2	TRBV6-1	TRBJ2-7	NA	TGTGCCAGCAGCGGCTTAACGGGAGGGACCTACGAGCAGTACTTC	CASSGLTGGTYEQYF
NA	TRBV18	TRBJ1-1	many	TGTGCCAGCTCACCCAGGACACAGAACACTGAAGCTTTCTTT	CASSPRTQNTEAFF
TRBD2	TRBV6-2/TRBV6-3	TRBJ2-7	many	TGTGCCAGCAGTTATCTGGAGCGGGGGGGGGCCGAGCAGTACTTC	CASSYLERGGAEQYF
TRBD1	TRBV28	TRBJ1-5	few	TGTGCCAGCAGTGGACAGGGTATAGGTCAGCCCCAGCATTTT	CASSGQGIGQPQHF
NA	TRBV25-1	TRBJ2-7	many	TGTGCCAGCAGGAAGGGGGCTGCCGGGACTAGGAACTACGAGCAGTACTTC	CASRKGAAGTRNYEQYF
NA	TRBV12-3/TRBV12-4	TRBJ1-3	many	TGTGCCAGTCAAAGGGGCAGCTCTGGAAACACCATATATTTT	CASQRGSSGNTIYF
TRBD1	TRBV4-1	TRBJ2-7	NA	TGCGCCAGCAGCCGAGGACAGGGGGCGCGTTTCGCCAACGAGCAGTACTTC	CASSRGQGARFANEQYF
TRBD2	TRBV24-1	TRBJ2-1	many	TGTGCCACCAGTGATTTGAATTTTGCGGGAGGACGAGATGAGCAGTTCTTC	CATSDLNFAGGRDEQFF
NA	TRBV6-1	TRBJ2-1	many	TGTGCCAGCAGTGAATGGTCTAGCGGGACAGGTGAGCAGTTCTTC	CASSEWSSGTGEQFF
TRBD2	TRBV2	TRBJ2-7	many	TGTGCCAGCACAGTACTAGCGGGACCGGGGGAGCAGTACTTC	CASTVLAGPGEQYF
NA	TRBV5-1	TRBJ2-5	many	TGCGCCAGCAGCCAGGACCAATACCACGGTGAGACCCAGTACTTC	CASSQDQYHGETQYF
NA	TRBV7-8	TRBJ2-3	many	TGTGCCAGCAGCTTTTCCCTCCCAAATACGCAGTATTTT	CASSFSLPNTQYF